In its sample, the clone carrying this T cell receptor beta chain was seen once. Its specificity is unknown. This sample is drawn from a study of T cells in tuberculosis. About the study: Within 7 days of starting treatment, or before, PBMC were stored.

Specified time point: new active TB diagnosis, blood taken before or within 7 days of starting treatment. Active tuberculosis patients were new diagnoses, HIV-seronegative, South African, and aged 18 years or older. V was clipped by 11 bases and J by 10 bases; unmatched bases: 8. The CDR3 contains 11 residues. The germline V gene has CDR1 MNHNS and CDR2 SASEGT. This table comes from immunoSEQ multiplex PCR, and its TCRdb copy is limited to in-frame clones, with some not included. The sample lists some 49,000 clones, roughly 95% occurring once. Notes on the study in general: Smaller distances to GMM-specific TCRs suggested their expansion in active tuberculosis.

This sequence originates from an adult with tuberculosis. The sequencing here drew on PBMCs, taken at tuberculosis diagnosis. The chain has TRBV6-1 and TRBJ1-1, with 9 bases matching TRBD1. The CDR3 DNA follows: TGTGCCGGCGGGACAGGGAACCCAGCTTTCTTT. The encoded protein is CAGGTGNPAFF.